The 8 T cell receptor beta chains below were found in one sample sequenced in a study of cytomegalovirus exposure and HLA in healthy donors. The PCR ran on 60 Vbeta and 13 Jbeta primers. Clones were read by immunoSEQ multiplex PCR, and TCRdb kept only the in-frame ones, dropping some. The data hold about 65,000 clones, with less than 70% observed a single time. Input material: PBMCs. Receptors originate from a man aged 25 to 45 in good health and CMV-seronegative.

Points on this clone: Because it lacks the conserved phenylalanine or tryptophan at the end, this CDR3 is likely a read error. The genes are TRBV4-1 and TRBJ1-5; D unresolved. The V gene's germline CDR1 is MGHRA and CDR2 YSYEKL. V gave up 4 bases and J gave up 0 bases, with 10 bases separating them. The length of the CDR3 is 15 residues. This CDR3 reads CASSLGLNSNQPQHV. The CDR3 coding sequence is TGCGCCAGCAGCCTAGGACTGAATAGCAATCAGCCCCAGCATGTT.

The V gene is TRBV29-1, the J gene TRBJ2-7, with TRBD2 matching 13 bases. The V and J ends lost 8 bases and 5 bases, in that order; junction bases with no gene match: 6. From germline, CDR1 is SQVTM and CDR2 ANQGSEA. The CDR3 is 13 residues long. Here the CDR3 reads CSIRTSGGDEQYF. As DNA, the CDR3 is TGCAGCATCCGGACTAGCGGGGGTGACGAGCAGTACTTC.

This clone was seen a handful of times. The chain combines TRBV18 with TRBJ2-3; D is perhaps TRBD2 (5 bases). The CDR3 is 16 residues long. Germline V gene data show CDR1 as KGHSH and CDR2 as LQKENI. Between the trimmed V and J ends, which lost 2 bases and 0 bases, there was a span of 12 bases. For the CDR3, the DNA is TGTGCCAGCTCACCAATAGCAGCGGCGAGCACAGATACGCAGTATTTT. This gives the protein CASSPIAAASTDTQYF. The variable domain in full, with the rest retrieved from reference TRBV18 and TRBJ2-3, is NAGVMQNPRHLVRRRGQEARLRCSPMKGHSHVYWYRQLPEEGLKFMVYLQKENIIDESGMPKERFSAEFPKEGPSILRIQQVVRGDSAAYFCASSPIAAASTDTQYFGPGTRLTVL.

This sequence joins TRBV6-4 and TRBJ1-1; 12 bases are shared with TRBD1. CDR3 length: 14 amino acids. Losses at the gene ends were 7 bases for V and 8 bases for J; bases not matched to a gene: 8. CDR1 is MRHNA, CDR2 SNTAGT, per germline. The CDR3 coding sequence is TGTGCCAGCAACAACCCCGGGACAGGGGGCGAAGCTTTCTTT. Amino acid sequence: CASNNPGTGGEAFF.

This clone was recorded a few times. The chain links TRBV19 to TRBJ2-7, with 7 bases that match TRBD1. This CDR3 is built from 12 residues. Losses at the gene ends were 6 bases for V and 3 bases for J; bases not matched to a gene: 2. Per the germline V gene, CDR1 is LNHDA and CDR2 is SQIVND (reference sequence). The DNA for the CDR3 is TGTGCCAGTAGGGGACAGATCTACGAGCAGTACTTC. Translation: CASRGQIYEQYF. Complete variable domain (other parts from reference TRBV19 and TRBJ2-7): DGGITQSPKYLFRKEGQNVTLSCEQNLNHDAMYWYRQDPGQGLRLIYYSQIVNDFQKGDIAEGYSVSREKKESFPLTVTSAQKNPTAFYLCASRGQIYEQYFGPGTRLTVT.

V and J are TRBV7-9 and TRBJ1-2; D may be TRBD1 (6 bases). This CDR3 is built from 14 residues. V was shortened by 3 bases and J by 2 bases, with 10 bases between the two germline ends. Germline V gene lookup returns CDR1 SEHNR and CDR2 FQNEAQ (reference sequence). The CDR3 loop is CASSLQGRNYGYTF. CDR3 DNA sequence: TGTGCCAGCAGCTTGCAGGGGCGGAACTATGGCTACACCTTC.

There are a few counts of this clone. This chain links TRBV7-2 with TRBJ2-7, with a weak D call TRBD1 (5 bases). V lost 5 bases and J lost 3, with 20 bases in between. Per the germline V gene, CDR1 is SGHTA and CDR2 is FQGNSA. The CDR3 is 16 amino acids. CDR3 nucleotide sequence: TGTGCCAGCAGCGATACCCTGGGGCAGGGCGACTACGAGCAGTACTTC. Translating it yields CASSDTLGQGDYEQYF.

The chain couples TRBV6-1 to TRBJ2-7; tentative D call: TRBD2 (6 bases). Germline V lookup: CDR1 MNHNS, CDR2 SASEGT. V was trimmed by 3 bases and J by 1 base, leaving 13 bases between them. This CDR3 is 15 amino acids long. For the CDR3, the DNA is TGTGCCAGCAGTGATCTTGGGGGAGGATCCTACGAGCAGTACTTC. Its protein is CASSDLGGGSYEQYF.